This T cell receptor (beta chain) is from a study of T cell responses to AZD1222 COVID-19 vaccine. The CDR3 runs 15 residues. After removal of 6 bases from V and 5 bases from J, the junction contained 4 bases not matched to a gene. Germline V lookup: CDR1 SNHLY, CDR2 FYNNEI. Using immunoSEQ multiplex PCR, the repertoire was profiled, and TCRdb retains in-frame clones only, with some absent. Of about 82,000 clones listed, about 94% are singletons. The TCR sequence derives from an adult who received the AZD1222 COVID-19 vaccine. The chain is built from TRBV2 and TRBJ2-1; the match to TRBD2 covers 13 bases. The sample consisted of peripheral blood, taken 28 days after the second AZD1222 dose. For the CDR3, the DNA is TGTGCCAGCAGGGGGGGACTAGCGGGAAACAATGAGCAGTTCTTC. Its translation: CASRGGLAGNNEQFF.